These T cell receptor beta chains were read from a single sample in a study of cytomegalovirus exposure and HLA in healthy donors. Only in-frame clones appear in the TCRdb table, and some are missing; sequencing was by immunoSEQ multiplex PCR. This table lists around 140,000 clones. Specimen: PBMCs. These receptors came from a male donor in good health and CMV-seronegative. The CDR3 runs from the conserved cysteine through the conserved F or W. The D gene is left open where the match is weak.

d_call	j_call	v_call	cdr3_aa	cdr3_nt
NA	TRBJ2-7	TRBV25-1	CASSEYGDYEQYF	TGTGCCAGCAGTGAATACGGGGACTACGAGCAGTACTTC
TRBD1	TRBJ1-1	TRBV5-1	CASSNDRVYTEAFF	TGCGCCAGCAGCAACGACAGGGTATACACTGAAGCTTTCTTT
NA	TRBJ1-1	TRBV29-1	CSVVGGTTEAFF	TGCAGCGTTGTAGGGGGTACTACTGAAGCTTTCTTT
TRBD1	TRBJ1-2	TRBV2	CASSEAGTAYGYTF	TGTGCCAGCAGTGAAGCAGGGACAGCCTATGGCTACACCTTC
NA	TRBJ2-7	TRBV6-1	CASSVLSRGQRAYEQYF	TGTGCCAGCAGTGTTCTTAGCCGTGGTCAGCGAGCCTACGAGCAGTACTTC
TRBD2	TRBJ2-7	TRBV30	CAWSLSLMGGRWGEQYF	TGTGCCTGGAGTCTCTCCCTGATGGGAGGGAGGTGGGGCGAGCAGTACTTC
TRBD1	TRBJ1-1	TRBV11-3	CASSTRQGAEAFF	TGTGCCAGCAGCACGCGACAGGGGGCTGAAGCTTTCTTT
NA	TRBJ2-7	TRBV7-6	CASSLEPRQYVFEQYF	TGTGCCAGCAGCTTAGAACCCAGGCAGTACGTTTTCGAGCAGTACTTC
NA	TRBJ1-1	TRBV5-6	CASNTGSVKEAFF	TGTGCCAGCAATACGGGAAGTGTGAAAGAAGCTTTCTTT
NA	TRBJ1-1	TRBV7-9	CASSYLSPPEAFF	TGTGCCAGCAGCTATCTTAGCCCCCCTGAAGCTTTCTTT
TRBD1	TRBJ2-1	TRBV18	CASSQTGDRGQFF	TGTGCCAGCTCACAGACAGGGGATAGGGGGCAGTTCTTC
NA	TRBJ1-2	TRBV27	CASSPHRKDYGYTF	TGTGCCAGCAGTCCGCACAGGAAAGACTATGGCTACACCTTC
TRBD2	TRBJ2-1	TRBV5-1	CASSAGLAGYNEQFF	TGCGCCAGCAGCGCAGGACTAGCGGGGTACAATGAGCAGTTCTTC
NA	TRBJ1-1	TRBV27	CASSLDTSNTEAFF	TGTGCCAGCAGTTTGGACACTTCGAACACTGAAGCTTTCTTT
NA	TRBJ1-1	TRBV29-1	CSVGGQKNTEAFF	TGCAGCGTTGGCGGACAGAAGAACACTGAAGCTTTCTTT
TRBD1	TRBJ1-5	TRBV11-3	CASSLAYRGTSNQPQHF	TGTGCCAGCAGCTTAGCTTACAGGGGCACTAGCAATCAGCCCCAGCATTTT
NA	TRBJ2-2	TRBV29-1	CSALGRTNTGELFF	TGCAGCGCCTTGGGGAGGACGAACACCGGGGAGCTGTTTTTT
TRBD1	TRBJ1-6	TRBV6-1	CASSGGQGAFHNSPLHF	TGTGCCAGCAGTGGGGGACAGGGGGCGTTTCATAATTCACCCCTCCACTTT
NA	TRBJ1-2	TRBV30	CAWGIGPRSYGYTF	TGTGCCTGGGGCATCGGTCCTCGGAGCTATGGCTACACCTTC
TRBD1	TRBJ1-5	TRBV6-6	CASDPRGQGPNQPQHF	TGTGCCAGCGATCCCCGGGGACAGGGACCTAATCAGCCCCAGCATTTT
TRBD1	TRBJ1-1	TRBV7-9	CAILGQGQGNTEAFF	TGTGCCATCCTCGGGCAGGGACAGGGGAACACTGAAGCTTTCTTT
NA	TRBJ1-5	TRBV19	CASTLEGGFKPAQHF	TGTGCCAGTACCTTAGAGGGCGGGTTCAAACCAGCCCAGCATTTT
NA	TRBJ2-2	TRBV5-1	CASSLGGINTGELFF	TGCGCCAGCAGCTTGGGAGGGATAAACACCGGGGAGCTGTTTTTT
TRBD1	TRBJ1-2	TRBV6-1	CASSGGDSTTYGYTF	TGTGCCAGCAGTGGGGGGGACAGTACCACTTATGGCTACACCTTC
TRBD1	TRBJ2-2	TRBV2	CASSPTNGQGGTGELFF	TGTGCCAGCAGCCCTACTAATGGACAGGGTGGAACCGGGGAGCTGTTTTTT
TRBD2	TRBJ2-1	TRBV7-6	CASSLSTSGRNEQFF	TGTGCCAGCAGCTTAAGCACTAGCGGGAGAAATGAGCAGTTCTTC
TRBD2	TRBJ2-5	TRBV15	CATSRGVGSGDGETQYF	TGTGCCACCAGCAGAGGGGTAGGTAGCGGGGATGGGGAGACCCAGTACTTC
NA	TRBJ2-3	TRBV5-1	CASRLGAITDTQYF	TGCGCCAGCCGCCTTGGAGCGATTACAGATACGCAGTATTTT
NA	TRBJ1-1	TRBV18	CASSYVRNTEAFF	TGTGCCAGCTCATATGTCAGGAACACTGAAGCTTTCTTT
TRBD1	TRBJ1-4	TRBV7-9	CASSPREVGQGNEKLFF	TGTGCCAGCAGCCCGCGGGAGGTGGGACAGGGAAATGAAAAACTGTTTTTT
TRBD2	TRBJ2-3	TRBV30	CAWSGSRGVTDTQYF	TGTGCCTGGAGTGGCTCGCGGGGGGTCACAGATACGCAGTATTTT
NA	TRBJ2-6	TRBV18	CASSSRQSGANVLTF	TGTGCCAGCTCATCCAGACAGTCTGGGGCCAACGTCCTGACTTTC
NA	TRBJ2-7	TRBV15	CATSRVGGEGEQYF	TGTGCCACCAGCAGAGTAGGAGGTGAGGGCGAGCAGTACTTC
NA	TRBJ1-1	TRBV21-1	CASSKARRGRTEAFF	TGTGCCAGCAGCAAAGCAAGGCGGGGGAGGACTGAAGCTTTCTTT
TRBD1	TRBJ2-2	TRBV19	CASRTTGLAGELFF	TGTGCCAGTAGGACGACAGGGTTGGCCGGGGAGCTGTTTTTT
NA	TRBJ2-2	TRBV5-6	CASSLGNAGLNTGELFF	TGTGCCAGCAGCTTGGGTAACGCAGGACTGAACACCGGGGAGCTGTTTTTT
NA	TRBJ2-7	TRBV30	CAWSGSGYEQYF	TGTGCCTGGAGTGGCAGCGGATACGAGCAGTACTTC
TRBD1	TRBJ1-2	TRBV10-3	CAISSSQGVDGYTF	TGTGCCATCAGTTCCTCTCAGGGGGTTGATGGCTACACCTTC
NA	TRBJ1-1	TRBV4-1	CASRGLLKGTEAFF	TGCGCCAGCCGGGGACTTCTCAAGGGGACTGAAGCTTTCTTT
NA	TRBJ2-5	TRBV27	CASSLGFAGWETQYF	TGTGCCAGCAGTTTAGGTTTCGCAGGGTGGGAGACCCAGTACTTC
NA	TRBJ1-3	TRBV6-5	CASSYSRGYTIYF	TGTGCCAGCAGTTACTCTAGGGGTTACACCATATATTTT
NA	TRBJ2-3	TRBV6-1	CASSVSVTQGATDTQYF	TGTGCCAGCAGTGTATCCGTCACCCAGGGTGCGACAGATACGCAGTATTTT
NA	TRBJ2-5	TRBV2	CASSGPRDRVQETQYF	TGTGCCAGCAGTGGTCCGAGGGATAGGGTCCAAGAGACCCAGTACTTC
NA	TRBJ1-4	TRBV5-1	CASSLDTGEKLFF	TGCGCCAGCAGCTTGGACACGGGAGAAAAACTGTTTTTT
NA	TRBJ1-1	TRBV6-5	CASSYGGEAFF	TGTGCCAGCAGTTACGGCGGTGAAGCTTTCTTT
TRBD1	TRBJ1-3	TRBV19	CASSILDRATGNTIYF	TGTGCCAGTAGTATCCTTGACAGGGCGACTGGAAACACCATATATTTT
TRBD2	TRBJ2-2	TRBV7-3	CASSLTGSGGPTGELFF	TGTGCCAGCAGCTTAACTGGGAGCGGGGGTCCCACCGGGGAGCTGTTTTTT
TRBD2	TRBJ2-5	TRBV2	CASRGLALETQYF	TGTGCCAGCAGGGGACTAGCCTTAGAGACCCAGTACTTC
TRBD1	TRBJ2-1	TRBV6-5	CASTSLGQENEQFF	TGTGCCAGCACTTCTCTGGGACAGGAGAATGAGCAGTTCTTC
TRBD2	TRBJ2-5	TRBV7-9	CASSSNSGSSEETQYF	TGTGCCAGCAGCTCAAATAGCGGGAGCTCGGAAGAGACCCAGTACTTC
TRBD1	TRBJ1-1	TRBV30	CAWREGASEAFF	TGTGCCTGGAGGGAGGGGGCGTCTGAAGCTTTCTTT
NA	TRBJ2-5	TRBV6-5	CASTGQETQYF	TGTGCCAGCACGGGTCAAGAGACCCAGTACTTC
TRBD2	TRBJ2-7	TRBV6-1	CASRVAGENEQYF	TGTGCCAGCAGAGTAGCGGGAGAAAACGAGCAGTACTTC
NA	TRBJ2-1	TRBV7-9	CASRTGNNEQFF	TGTGCCAGCAGGACCGGGAACAATGAGCAGTTCTTC
NA	TRBJ2-7	TRBV27	CASSPTGLREQYF	TGTGCCAGCAGTCCCACAGGATTACGCGAGCAGTACTTC
TRBD2	TRBJ2-3	TRBV2	CASSRTSGKDTQYF	TGTGCCAGCAGCCGGACTAGCGGGAAGGATACGCAGTATTTT
TRBD2	TRBJ2-1	TRBV25-1	CASSPLSGTISNEQFF	TGTGCCAGCAGTCCTCTGTCCGGGACTATATCCAATGAGCAGTTCTTC
NA	TRBJ1-2	TRBV30	CAWSDSVYGYTF	TGTGCCTGGAGCGACAGCGTATATGGCTACACCTTC